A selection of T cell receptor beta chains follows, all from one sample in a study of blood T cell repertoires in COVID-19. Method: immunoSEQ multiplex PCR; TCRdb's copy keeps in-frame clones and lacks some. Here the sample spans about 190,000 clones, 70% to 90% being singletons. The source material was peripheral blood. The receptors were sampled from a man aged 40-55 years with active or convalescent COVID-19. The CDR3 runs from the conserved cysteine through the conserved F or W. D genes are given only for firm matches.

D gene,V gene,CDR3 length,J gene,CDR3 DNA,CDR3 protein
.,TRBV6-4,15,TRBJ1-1,TGTGCCAGCAGTGAAGTAGGTGTCGGGGTTACTGAAGCTTTCTTT,CASSEVGVGVTEAFF
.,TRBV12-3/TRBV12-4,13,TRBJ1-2,TGTGCCAGCAGCCGGGGTATTAACTATGGCTACACCTTC,CASSRGINYGYTF
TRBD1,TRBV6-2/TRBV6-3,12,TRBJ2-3,TGTGCCAGCAGTCGGGACAGAGATACGCAGTATTTT,CASSRDRDTQYF
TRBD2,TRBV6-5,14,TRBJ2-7,TGTGCCAGCAGGGGGCGGGAGGGCTCCTACGAGCAGTACTTC,CASRGREGSYEQYF
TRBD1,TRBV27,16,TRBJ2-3,TGTGCCAGCAGTTCTCCCCGGGACAGGGGGACAGATACGCAGTATTTT,CASSSPRDRGTDTQYF
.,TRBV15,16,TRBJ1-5,TGTGCCACCAGCAGAGATTTTGGGGGGACCTATCAGCCCCAGCATTTT,CATSRDFGGTYQPQHF
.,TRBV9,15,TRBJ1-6,TGTGCCAGCAGCGTAGATAGCGTGAATAATTCACCCCTCCACTTT,CASSVDSVNNSPLHF
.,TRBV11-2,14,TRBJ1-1,TGTGCCAGCAGCTTAGATATAGGGGGCACTGAAGCTTTCTTT,CASSLDIGGTEAFF
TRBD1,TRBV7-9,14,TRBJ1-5,TGTGCCAGCAGCCCAGGGGGATTGGGTCAGCCCCAGCATTTT,CASSPGGLGQPQHF
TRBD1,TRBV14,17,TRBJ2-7,TGTGCCAGCAGCCAATCAGGGCCAGGGACAGGATCCTACGAGCAGTACTTC,CASSQSGPGTGSYEQYF
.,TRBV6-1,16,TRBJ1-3,TGTGCCAGCAGTGACAGGCAGCAAAGCTCTGGAAACACCATATATTTT,CASSDRQQSSGNTIYF
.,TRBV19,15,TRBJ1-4,TGTGCCAGTAGTATAGGCAAGGGGTCTAATGAAAAACTGTTTTTT,CASSIGKGSNEKLFF
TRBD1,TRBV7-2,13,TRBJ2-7,TGTGCCAGCAGTTCCGGGACAGTCTACGAGCAGTACTTC,CASSSGTVYEQYF